These T cell receptor beta chains were read from a single sample in a study of CD8+ T cells in alopecia areata. Sequenced by immunoSEQ multiplex PCR; TCRdb stores in-frame clones only, minus some. Seen here are some 82,000 clones, just over 50% observed once, and the top ten hold just over 5.5%. Sequencing input: NKG2D-high CD8+ T cells sorted from blood. Receptor source: a human donor with alopecia areata. Both conserved end residues are part of each CDR3. The order of the fields is D gene, V gene, clone size, J gene, CDR3 protein, CDR3 DNA. A D gene is named only where the DNA matches it firmly. Rows may omit the clone size; those that give it use once, few, many or a size class.

>-|TRBV7-9|few|TRBJ2-2
CASSSYSRDKELFF
TGTGCCAGCAGCTCCTATTCAAGGGACAAGGAGCTGTTTTTT
>-|TRBV5-6|-|TRBJ1-1
CASSRGYGTEAFF
TGTGCCAGCAGTAGGGGGTATGGTACTGAAGCTTTCTTT
>-|TRBV4-3|-|TRBJ2-7
CASSQGSVSYEQYF
TGCGCCAGCAGCCAAGGTTCTGTCAGCTACGAGCAGTACTTC
>TRBD2|TRBV29-1|-|TRBJ2-1
CSFDTGTINNEQFF
TGCAGCTTCGATACCGGGACTATTAACAATGAGCAGTTCTTC
>-|TRBV29-1|few|TRBJ2-5
CSVQLSERETQYF
TGCAGCGTGCAGCTATCGGAGAGAGAGACCCAGTACTTC
>-|TRBV30|-|TRBJ2-2
CAWGEGTGELFF
TGTGCCTGGGGAGAGGGGACCGGGGAGCTGTTTTTT
>-|TRBV4-3|-|TRBJ1-4
CASSQEITDSNEKLFF
TGCGCCAGCAGCCAAGAAATCACAGATTCTAATGAAAAACTGTTTTTT
>TRBD1|TRBV27|-|TRBJ2-7
CASSLAGQASYEQYF
TGTGCCAGCAGTTTAGCGGGACAGGCCAGCTACGAGCAGTACTTC
>-|TRBV30|-|TRBJ2-7
CAWSPDSEGYEQYF
TGTGCCTGGAGTCCCGACAGCGAAGGCTACGAGCAGTACTTC
>TRBD2|TRBV13|-|TRBJ2-5
CASSISGAQETQYF
TGTGCCAGCAGCATTAGCGGGGCTCAAGAGACCCAGTACTTC
>TRBD1|TRBV5-6|few|TRBJ2-1
CASSDPWDRGAYNEQFF
TGTGCCAGCAGCGACCCCTGGGACAGGGGAGCATACAATGAGCAGTTCTTC
>-|TRBV14|-|TRBJ2-7
CASSLGRTYEQYF
TGTGCCAGCAGCCTGGGCAGAACCTACGAGCAGTACTTC
>-|TRBV11-3|once|TRBJ2-7
CASSRSAAFEEQYF
TGTGCCAGCAGCAGGAGCGCGGCTTTCGAGGAGCAGTACTTC
>TRBD2|TRBV27|-|TRBJ2-7
CASSPAGGFDEQYF
TGTGCCAGCAGCCCAGCGGGAGGTTTCGACGAGCAGTACTTC
>-|TRBV27|-|TRBJ2-1
CASSLIPDEQFF
TGTGCCAGCAGTTTAATCCCGGATGAGCAGTTCTTC
>-|TRBV29-1|few|TRBJ2-5
CSVEAWDGETQYF
TGCAGCGTTGAAGCCTGGGACGGAGAGACCCAGTACTTC
>-|TRBV27|-|TRBJ2-7
CASSLRESYEQYF
TGTGCCAGCAGCCTCCGGGAATCCTACGAGCAGTACTTC
>-|TRBV10-2|-|TRBJ2-7
CASSSFYEQYF
TGCGCCAGCAGTTCTTTTTACGAGCAGTACTTC
>-|TRBV5-1|-|TRBJ2-5
CATTLGERAQETQYF
TGCGCCACCACTCTAGGGGAAAGGGCTCAAGAGACCCAGTACTTC
>TRBD2|TRBV13|-|TRBJ2-5
CASSGTSGGVEETQYF
TGTGCCAGCAGCGGGACTAGCGGGGGGGTTGAAGAGACCCAGTACTTC
>TRBD2|TRBV29-1|-|TRBJ2-1
CSVEDGELAGNEQFF
TGCAGCGTTGAAGATGGGGAGCTAGCGGGCAATGAGCAGTTCTTC
>-|TRBV29-1|-|TRBJ2-7
CSVLGAREQYF
TGCAGCGTTTTGGGGGCTCGCGAGCAGTACTTC